This entry features one T cell receptor (beta chain) sequence. Which antigen it targets is not known. Nothing much larger sits one base from this clone, and base qualities are not available. The source of the sample is a study of Ad26.COV2.S vaccination and SARS-CoV-2 variants (dated by TCRdb to about 2021). The study in broad terms: Vaccine-arm donors were drawn from COV1001, a multicentre, randomized, double-blind, placebo-controlled phase I-IIa trial of Ad26.COV2.S in healthy adults. Ad26.COV2.S was administered intramuscularly at a dose of 5x10^10 or 1x10^11 viral particles, either as one shot or as two shots given 56 days apart. TCRbeta repertoire sequencing was used to assess the specificity and breadth of SARS-CoV-2-reactive T cell receptors after Ad26.COV2.S vaccination. A total of some 30 samples were included in the TCR-sequenced set, comprising roughly 19 Ad26.COV2.S vaccine recipients, 5 placebo recipients and 8 SARS-CoV-2 convalescent individuals. Participants in the trial were split at random into five groups of five each, receiving low-dose or high-dose Ad26.COV2.S once or twice, or else placebo on both occasions. Throughout the experiments and outcome assessment, investigators stayed blinded to trial group allocation.

Overall study results and their limits: Vaccine and placebo recipients had similar non-spike TCR breadth, a finding consistent with the vaccine containing only spike. The study was not powered for comparison of responses between vaccine doses or regimens. Substantial breadth of spike-specific CD8+ and CD4+ T cell responses was reported after vaccination. According to the authors, total T cell responses may have been underestimated by the TCR breadth and depth analyses. Spike-specific TCR breadth was higher in Ad26.COV2.S recipients than in placebo recipients (P = 0.0014).

Via the germline V gene, CDR1 is SQVTM and CDR2 ANQGSEA. The CDR3 measures 13 amino acids from cysteine to phenylalanine. The retained sequence is limited to the CDR3, 39 bases, with the frame set at the first base. Deletion took 5 bases off V and 3 bases off J, with a span of 13 bases between the germline ends. The immunoSEQ Assay was the method used to sequence TCRbeta CDR3 regions. After extraction, genomic DNA underwent amplification by bias-controlled multiplex PCR, followed by high-throughput sequencing. In the paper's pipeline: To quantify the absolute abundance of every unique TCRbeta CDR3 region, sequences were collapsed and filtered. T cell fraction was estimated by normalizing TCRbeta template counts to usable DNA, which was measured by amplifying reference genes present in all nucleated cells. Repertoire TCRs were annotated as SARS-CoV-2-specific when V gene, CDR3 amino acid sequence and J gene were exactly matched to a known reactive TCR set. The reference SARS-CoV-2 TCR set was obtained from MIRA and was filtered for enrichment in COVID-19-positive ImmuneCODE repertoires, whereby public or cross-reactive TCRs were removed. Drawing on the MIRA antigens, annotated TCRs were analysed further at the level of specific ORF or position within ORF. Breadth was defined as annotated unique rearrangements over total unique productive rearrangements; depth was the summed frequency of those rearrangements. Group comparisons of TCR breadth used two-sided Wilcoxon rank-sum tests. TCRdb mirrors the immuneACCESS table, restricted to in-frame sequences. Some clones are absent from its copies; in checked studies, under half trace to an unresolved V gene, and the reason for the others is unknown. For V, J and clone size, that table is used; D and trimming come from the DNA. The sample table shows hundreds of thousands of clones, and 89% are seen once. Nearly 1.5% of the sample is held by the ten biggest clonotypes.

Read against the paper, the sample's treatment or condition label means: roughly 18 received Ad26.COV2.S at low or high dose, single or two shots; about 5 received placebo; per-sample allocation not given. For vaccine and placebo recipients, repertoires were sequenced using samples collected on day 63 after the first injection. Between 29 July and 7 August 2020, Cohort 1b enrolled around 25 adults aged 18-55 years at one site in Boston, USA. Ad26.COV2.S consisted of a replication-incompetent adenovirus type 26 vector by which a prefusion-stabilized SARS-CoV-2 spike protein from the original Wuhan strain was expressed.

The sequencing used peripheral blood, collected in a trial of Ad26.COV2.S vaccine versus placebo. The chain was built from TRBV29-1 and TRBJ2-5; TRBD1 is perhaps the D gene, given 6 matching bases. This clonotype was obtained from a person between 18 and 59 years old who received the Ad26.COV2.S COVID-19 vaccine or a placebo. DNA sequence: TGCAGCGTTTCTCGGACAGACAAAGAGACCCAGTACTTC. This sequence encodes CSVSRTDKETQYF.